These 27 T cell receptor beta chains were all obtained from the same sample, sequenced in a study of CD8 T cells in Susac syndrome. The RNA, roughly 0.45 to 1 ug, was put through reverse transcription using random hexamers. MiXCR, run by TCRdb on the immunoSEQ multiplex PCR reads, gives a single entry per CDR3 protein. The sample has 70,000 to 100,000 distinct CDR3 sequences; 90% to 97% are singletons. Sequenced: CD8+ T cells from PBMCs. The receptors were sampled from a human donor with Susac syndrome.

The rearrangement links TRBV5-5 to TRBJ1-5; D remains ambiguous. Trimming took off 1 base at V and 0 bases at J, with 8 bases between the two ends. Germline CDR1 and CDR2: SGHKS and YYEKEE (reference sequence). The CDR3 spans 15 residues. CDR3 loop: CASSLSVDSNQPQHF. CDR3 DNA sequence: TGTGCCAGCAGCTTGAGCGTAGATAGCAATCAGCCCCAGCATTTT.

In nucleotides, the CDR3 is TGCAGTGCTAGAGATAGATCGGGCGGGGAAGAGACCCAGTACTTC. It codes for CSARDRSGGEETQYF. The chain links TRBV20-1 to TRBJ2-5, with D perhaps matching TRBD2 (6 bases). The ends were cut back, 0 bases at V and 3 bases at J, with 14 bases in the middle. This CDR3 has 15 amino acids. Germline loops: CDR1 DFQATT, CDR2 SNEGSKA (reference sequence).

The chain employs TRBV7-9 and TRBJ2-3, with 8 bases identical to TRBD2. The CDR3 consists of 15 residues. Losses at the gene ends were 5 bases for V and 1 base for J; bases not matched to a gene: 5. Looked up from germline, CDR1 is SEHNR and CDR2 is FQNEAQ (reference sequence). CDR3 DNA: TGTGCCAGCAGCCCGAGCGGGGGAGGCACAGATACGCAGTATTTT. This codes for CASSPSGGGTDTQYF.

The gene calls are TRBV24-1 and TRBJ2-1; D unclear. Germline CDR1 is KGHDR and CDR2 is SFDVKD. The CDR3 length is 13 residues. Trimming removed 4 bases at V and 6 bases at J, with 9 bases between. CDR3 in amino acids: CATSEGSRNEQFF. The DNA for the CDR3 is TGTGCCACCAGTGAGGGCAGTCGCAATGAGCAGTTCTTC.

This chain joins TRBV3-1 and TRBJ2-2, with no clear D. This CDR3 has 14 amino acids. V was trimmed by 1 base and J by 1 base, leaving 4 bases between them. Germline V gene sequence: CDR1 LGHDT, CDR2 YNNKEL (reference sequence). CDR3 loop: CASSQGWNTGELFF. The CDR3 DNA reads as TGTGCCAGCAGCCAAGGTTGGAACACCGGGGAGCTGTTTTTT.

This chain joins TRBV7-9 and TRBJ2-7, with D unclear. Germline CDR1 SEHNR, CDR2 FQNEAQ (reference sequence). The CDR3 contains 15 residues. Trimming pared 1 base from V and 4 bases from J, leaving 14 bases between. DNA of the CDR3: TGTGCCAGCAGCTTAGTTCCCGCTGGCCAGTACGAGCAGTACTTC. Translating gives CASSLVPAGQYEQYF. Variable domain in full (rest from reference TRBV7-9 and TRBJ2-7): DTGVSQNPRHKITKRGQNVTFRCDPISEHNRLYWYRQTLGQGPEFLTYFQNEAQLEKSRLLSDRFSAERPKGSFSTLEIQRTEQGDSAMYLCASSLVPAGQYEQYFGPGTRLTVT.

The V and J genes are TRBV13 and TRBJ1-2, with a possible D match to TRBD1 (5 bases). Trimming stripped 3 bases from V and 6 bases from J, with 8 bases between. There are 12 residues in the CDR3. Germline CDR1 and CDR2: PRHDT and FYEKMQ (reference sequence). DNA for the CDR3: TGTGCCAGCAGCTTTGGCAGGGATGGCTACACCTTC. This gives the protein CASSFGRDGYTF.

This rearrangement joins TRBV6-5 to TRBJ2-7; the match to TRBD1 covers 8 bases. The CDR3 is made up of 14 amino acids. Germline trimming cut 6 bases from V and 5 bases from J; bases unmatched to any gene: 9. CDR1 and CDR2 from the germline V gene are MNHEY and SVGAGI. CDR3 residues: CASRVGQGLDEQYF. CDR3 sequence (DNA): TGTGCCAGCAGAGTTGGACAGGGACTGGACGAGCAGTACTTC.

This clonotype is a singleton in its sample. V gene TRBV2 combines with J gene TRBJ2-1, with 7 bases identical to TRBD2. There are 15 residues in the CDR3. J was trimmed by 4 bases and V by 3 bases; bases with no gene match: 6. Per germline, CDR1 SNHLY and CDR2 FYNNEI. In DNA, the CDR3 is TGTGCCAGCAGTGATTCTTCCGGGAGGTACAATGAGCAGTTCTTC. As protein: CASSDSSGRYNEQFF.

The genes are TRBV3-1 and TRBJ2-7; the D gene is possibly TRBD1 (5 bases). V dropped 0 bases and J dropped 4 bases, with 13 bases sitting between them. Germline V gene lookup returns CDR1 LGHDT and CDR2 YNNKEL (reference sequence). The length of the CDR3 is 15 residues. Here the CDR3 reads CASSQDLGAGYEQYF. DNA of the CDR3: TGTGCCAGCAGCCAAGACTTAGGGGCCGGTTACGAGCAGTACTTC.

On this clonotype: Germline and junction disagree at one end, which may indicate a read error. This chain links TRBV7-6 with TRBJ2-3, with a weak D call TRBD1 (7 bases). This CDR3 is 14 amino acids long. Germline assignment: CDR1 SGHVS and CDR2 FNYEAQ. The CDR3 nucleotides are TGTGCCAGCAGCCTAGCGACAGGGCCAGATACGCAGTATTTT. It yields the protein CASSLATGPDTQYF. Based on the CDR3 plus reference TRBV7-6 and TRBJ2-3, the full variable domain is GAGVSQSPRYKVTKRGQDVALRCDPISGHVSLYWYRQALGQGPEFLTYFNYEAQQDKSGLPNDRFSAERPEGSISTLTIQRTEQRDSAMYRCASSLATGPDTQYFGPGTRLTVL.

The CDR3 here is CSVGRAAGRNEQFF. The CDR3 DNA is TGCAGCGTTGGACGAGCTGCGGGCCGAAATGAGCAGTTCTTC. The chain links TRBV29-1 to TRBJ2-1, with a tentative D call TRBD2 (5 bases). There are 14 residues in the CDR3. Per the germline V gene, CDR1 is SQVTM and CDR2 is ANQGSEA. The V gene lost 4 bases and the J gene lost 7 bases, with 17 bases spanning the gap.

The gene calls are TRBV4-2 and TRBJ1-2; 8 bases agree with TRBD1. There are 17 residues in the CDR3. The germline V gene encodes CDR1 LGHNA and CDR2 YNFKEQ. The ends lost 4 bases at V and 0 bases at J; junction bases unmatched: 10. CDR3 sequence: CASSPGGQQGSNYGYTF. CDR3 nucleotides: TGTGCCAGCAGCCCAGGGGGCCAACAGGGGTCTAACTATGGCTACACCTTC.

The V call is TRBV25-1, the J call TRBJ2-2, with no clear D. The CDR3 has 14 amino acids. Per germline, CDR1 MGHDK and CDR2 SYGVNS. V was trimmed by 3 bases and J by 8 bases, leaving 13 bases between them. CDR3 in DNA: TGTGCCAGCAGTGAGAGTCCCAATATGGGGGAGCTGTTTTTT. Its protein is CASSESPNMGELFF.

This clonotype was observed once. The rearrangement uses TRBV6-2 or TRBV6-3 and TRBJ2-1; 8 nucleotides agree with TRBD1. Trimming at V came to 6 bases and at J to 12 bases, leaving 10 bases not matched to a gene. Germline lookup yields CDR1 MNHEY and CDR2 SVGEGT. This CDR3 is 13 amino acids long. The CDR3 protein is CASSVSSGGVQFF. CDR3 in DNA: TGTGCCAGCAGCGTTTCTTCAGGGGGCGTGCAGTTCTTC.

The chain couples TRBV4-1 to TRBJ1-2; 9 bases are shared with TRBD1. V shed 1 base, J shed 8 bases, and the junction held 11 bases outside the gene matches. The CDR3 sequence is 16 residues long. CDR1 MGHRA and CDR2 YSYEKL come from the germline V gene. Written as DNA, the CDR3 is TGCGCCAGCAGCCAAGTCCGGGACAGGGCCGAGGGAGGCTACACCTTC. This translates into CASSQVRDRAEGGYTF.

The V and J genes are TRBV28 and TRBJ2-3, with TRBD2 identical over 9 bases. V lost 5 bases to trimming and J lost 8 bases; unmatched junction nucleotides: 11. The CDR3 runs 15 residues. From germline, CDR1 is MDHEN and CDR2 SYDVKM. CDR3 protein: CASSLLAVLAGTQYF. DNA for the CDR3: TGTGCCAGCAGTCTGTTAGCCGTACTAGCGGGTACGCAGTATTTT.

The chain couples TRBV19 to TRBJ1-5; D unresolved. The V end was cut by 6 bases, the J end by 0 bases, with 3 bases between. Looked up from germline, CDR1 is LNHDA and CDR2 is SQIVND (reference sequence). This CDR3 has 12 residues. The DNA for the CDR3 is TGTGCCAGTAGGTATAGCAATCAGCCCCAGCATTTT. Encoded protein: CASRYSNQPQHF.

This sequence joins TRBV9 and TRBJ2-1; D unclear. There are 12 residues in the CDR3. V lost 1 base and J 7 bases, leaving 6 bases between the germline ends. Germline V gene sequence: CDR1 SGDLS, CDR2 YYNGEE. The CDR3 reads CASSVTPNEQFF. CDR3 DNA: TGTGCCAGCAGCGTAACGCCGAATGAGCAGTTCTTC.

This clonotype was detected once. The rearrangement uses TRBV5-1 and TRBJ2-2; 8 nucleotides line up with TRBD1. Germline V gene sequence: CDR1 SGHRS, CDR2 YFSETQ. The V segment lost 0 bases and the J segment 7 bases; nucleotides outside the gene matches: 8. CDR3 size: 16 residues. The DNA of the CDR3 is TGCGCCAGCAGCTTGGCCCCTCAGGGGGCAGTCGGGGAGCTGTTTTTT. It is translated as CASSLAPQGAVGELFF. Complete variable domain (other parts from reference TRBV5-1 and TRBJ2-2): KAGVTQTPRYLIKTRGQQVTLSCSPISGHRSVSWYQQTPGQGLQFLFEYFSETQRNKGNFPGRFSGRQFSNSRSEMNVSTLELGDSALYLCASSLAPQGAVGELFFGEGSRLTVL.

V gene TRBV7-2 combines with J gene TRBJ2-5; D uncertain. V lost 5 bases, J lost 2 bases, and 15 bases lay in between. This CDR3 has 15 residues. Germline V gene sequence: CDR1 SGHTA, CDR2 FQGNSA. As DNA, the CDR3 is TGTGCCAGCAGCCCCCGCCGGGCGTCACAAGAGACCCAGTACTTC. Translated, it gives CASSPRRASQETQYF.

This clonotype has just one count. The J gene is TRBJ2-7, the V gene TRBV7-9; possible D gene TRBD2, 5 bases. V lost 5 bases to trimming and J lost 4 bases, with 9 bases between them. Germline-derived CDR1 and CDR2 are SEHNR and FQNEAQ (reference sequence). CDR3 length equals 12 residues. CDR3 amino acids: CASSPGLYEQYF. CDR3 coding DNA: TGTGCCAGCAGCCCCGGACTTTACGAGCAGTACTTC.

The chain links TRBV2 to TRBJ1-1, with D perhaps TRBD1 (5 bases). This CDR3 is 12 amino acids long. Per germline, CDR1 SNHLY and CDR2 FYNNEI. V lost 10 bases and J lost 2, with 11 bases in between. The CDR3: CATPGRNTEAFF. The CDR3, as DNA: TGTGCCACCCCGGGACGAAACACTGAAGCTTTCTTT.

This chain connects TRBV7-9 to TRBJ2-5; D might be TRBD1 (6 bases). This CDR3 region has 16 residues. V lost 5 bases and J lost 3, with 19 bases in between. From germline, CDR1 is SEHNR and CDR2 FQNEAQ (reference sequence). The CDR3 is CASSPLSGQGKETQYF. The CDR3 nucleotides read TGTGCCAGCAGCCCCCTGAGTGGGCAGGGGAAAGAGACCCAGTACTTC.

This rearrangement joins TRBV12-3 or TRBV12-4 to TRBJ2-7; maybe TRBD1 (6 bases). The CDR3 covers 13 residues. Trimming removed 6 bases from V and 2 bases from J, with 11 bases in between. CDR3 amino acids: CASSQGQTYEQYF. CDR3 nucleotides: TGTGCCAGCAGCCAGGGGCAAACCTACGAGCAGTACTTC.

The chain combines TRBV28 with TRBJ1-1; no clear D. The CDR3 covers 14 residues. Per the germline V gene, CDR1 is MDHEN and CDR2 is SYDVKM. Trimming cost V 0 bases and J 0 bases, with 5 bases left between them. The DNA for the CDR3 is TGTGCCAGCAGTTTATGGAGTATGAACACTGAAGCTTTCTTT. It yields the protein CASSLWSMNTEAFF.

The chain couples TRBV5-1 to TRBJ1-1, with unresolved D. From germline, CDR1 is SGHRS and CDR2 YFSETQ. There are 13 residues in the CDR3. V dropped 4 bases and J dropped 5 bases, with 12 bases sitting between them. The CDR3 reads CASSPTDITEAFF. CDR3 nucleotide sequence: TGCGCCAGCAGCCCCACCGACATAACTGAAGCTTTCTTT. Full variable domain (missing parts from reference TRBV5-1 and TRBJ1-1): KAGVTQTPRYLIKTRGQQVTLSCSPISGHRSVSWYQQTPGQGLQFLFEYFSETQRNKGNFPGRFSGRQFSNSRSEMNVSTLELGDSALYLCASSPTDITEAFFGQGTRLTVV.